This T cell receptor beta chain was recorded in a study of long-term antiretroviral therapy in people with HIV. As for the study in general: About a decade before 2015, the earliest samples were taken when ART was typically delayed.

Investigators performed immunoSEQ version v3.0 at survey level. The data were produced by immunoSEQ multiplex PCR, yet TCRdb's version contains in-frame clones alone and is incomplete. The data hold approximately 19,000 clones, with approximately 85% observed a single time. Study-level points and caveats: The study collected no data on ART adherence, viral resistance or therapy changes.

From each donor, at least one pre-ART PBMC sample and at least two post-ART PBMC samples were obtained. Germline V gene data show CDR1 as ENHRY and CDR2 as SYGVKD. The V segment lost 6 bases and the J segment 5 bases; nucleotides outside the gene matches: 5. This CDR3 region has 14 residues. A note on this clone: Its antigen remains unidentified.

The sample in question was unsorted PBMCs, obtained at the start of antiretroviral therapy, before treatment. The sequence was collected from a man between 18 and 35 years old with HIV. This chain connects TRBV10-3 to TRBJ2-7; 12 nucleotides agree with TRBD1. The CDR3 coding sequence is TGTGCCATCAGGCCGGGACAGGGGGCGGACGAGCAGTACTTC. As protein: CAIRPGQGADEQYF.